This T cell receptor (beta chain) was obtained from a study of blood T cell repertoires in COVID-19. On the study more broadly: Collection of acute and convalescent COVID-19 samples took place in the United States, Italy and Spain. PBMCs, B-cell-depleted T cells, or T cells provided the cDNA or gDNA that made up the material.

Repertoires were generated with immunoSEQ multiplex PCR, while TCRdb's copy carries only in-frame clones and drops some. The data hold 200,000 to 250,000 clones, with 70% to 90% observed a single time. With 4 bases clipped from V and 0 bases from J, the junction kept 3 bases outside the gene matches. Germline V gives CDR1 KGHDR, CDR2 SFDVKD. The CDR3 loop spans 16 amino acids. This TCR came from a man aged 40-49 years with acute or convalescent COVID-19. Sequencing used peripheral blood. The chain combines TRBV24-1 with TRBJ2-1; 9 nucleotides line up with TRBD2. CDR3 nucleotides: TGTGCCACCAGTGAGACTAGCGGATTCTCCTACAATGAGCAGTTCTTC. The encoded protein is CATSETSGFSYNEQFF.